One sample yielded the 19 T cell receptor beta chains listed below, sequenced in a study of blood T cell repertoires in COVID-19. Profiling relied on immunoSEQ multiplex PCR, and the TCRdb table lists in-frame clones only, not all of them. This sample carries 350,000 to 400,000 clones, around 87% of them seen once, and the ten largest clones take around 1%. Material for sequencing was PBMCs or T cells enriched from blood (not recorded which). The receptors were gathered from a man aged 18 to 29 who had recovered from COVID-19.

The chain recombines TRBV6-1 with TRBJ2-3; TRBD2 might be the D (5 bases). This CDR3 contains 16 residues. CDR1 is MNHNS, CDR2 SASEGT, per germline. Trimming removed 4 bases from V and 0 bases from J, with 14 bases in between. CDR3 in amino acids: CASSAVLAISTDTQYF. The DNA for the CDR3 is TGTGCCAGCAGTGCGGTTTTAGCGATTAGCACAGATACGCAGTATTTT.

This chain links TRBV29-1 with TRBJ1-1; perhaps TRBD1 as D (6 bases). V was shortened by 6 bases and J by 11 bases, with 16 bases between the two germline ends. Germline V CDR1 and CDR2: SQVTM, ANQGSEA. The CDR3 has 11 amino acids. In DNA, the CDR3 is TGCAGCGTCGGCCGTACAGGGCTGGCTTTCTTT. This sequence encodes CSVGRTGLAFF.

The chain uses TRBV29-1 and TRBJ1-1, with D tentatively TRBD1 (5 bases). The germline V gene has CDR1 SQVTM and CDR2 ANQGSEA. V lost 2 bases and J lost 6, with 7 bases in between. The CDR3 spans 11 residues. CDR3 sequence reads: CSVERGSEAFF. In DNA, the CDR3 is TGCAGCGTTGAAAGGGGTTCTGAAGCTTTCTTT. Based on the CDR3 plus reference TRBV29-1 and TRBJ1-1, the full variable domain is SAVISQKPSRDICQRGTSLTIQCQVDSQVTMMFWYRQQPGQSLTLIATANQGSEATYESGFVIDKFPISRPNLTFSTLTVSNMSPEDSSIYLCSVERGSEAFFGQGTRLTVV.

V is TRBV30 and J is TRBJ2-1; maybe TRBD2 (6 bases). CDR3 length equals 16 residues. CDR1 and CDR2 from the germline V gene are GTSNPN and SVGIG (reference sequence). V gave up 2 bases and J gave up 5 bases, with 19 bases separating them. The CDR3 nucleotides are TGTGCCTGGAGTCCGCTCCCCGGGACTTCTAACAATGAGCAGTTCTTC. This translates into CAWSPLPGTSNNEQFF.

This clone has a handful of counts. The CDR3 here is CASSGPGDFHYGYTF. The CDR3 nucleotides are TGTGCCAGCAGCGGCCCTGGCGACTTTCACTATGGCTACACCTTC. The chain has TRBV11-2 and TRBJ1-2, with unresolved D. V gave up 5 bases and J gave up 3 bases, with 16 bases separating them. Germline-derived CDR1 and CDR2 are SGHAT and FQNNGV. The CDR3 length is 15 residues.

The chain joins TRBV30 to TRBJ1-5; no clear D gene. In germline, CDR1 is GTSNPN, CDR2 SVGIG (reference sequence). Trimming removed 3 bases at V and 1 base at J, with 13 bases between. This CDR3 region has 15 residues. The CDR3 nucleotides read TGTGCCTGGAGCGTTCCGGGAGGGAGCAATCAGCCCCAGCATTTT. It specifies CAWSVPGGSNQPQHF.

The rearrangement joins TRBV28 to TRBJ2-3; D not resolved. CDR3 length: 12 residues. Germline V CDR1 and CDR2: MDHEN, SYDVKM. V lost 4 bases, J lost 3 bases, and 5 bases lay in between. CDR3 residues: CASSSLTDTQYF. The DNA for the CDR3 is TGTGCCAGCAGTTCCCTGACAGATACGCAGTATTTT.

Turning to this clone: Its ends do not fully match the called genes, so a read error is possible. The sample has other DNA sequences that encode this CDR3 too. CDR3 loop: CASSLQASGSNEQFF. CDR3 bases: TGTGCCAGCAGTTTACAGGCTAGCGGGAGTAATGAGCAATTCTTC. This chain connects TRBV28 to TRBJ2-1; TRBD2 aligns across 10 bases. Germline CDR1 and CDR2: MDHEN and SYDVKM. CDR3 size: 15 residues.

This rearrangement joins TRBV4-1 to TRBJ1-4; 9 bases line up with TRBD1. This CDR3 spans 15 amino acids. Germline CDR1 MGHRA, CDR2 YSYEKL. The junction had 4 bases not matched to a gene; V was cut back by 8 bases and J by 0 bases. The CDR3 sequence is CASGRQGATNEKLFF. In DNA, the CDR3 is TGCGCCAGCGGGCGACAGGGGGCAACTAATGAAAAACTGTTTTTT.

The CDR3: CASTARPGQGAPNEKLFF. The CDR3 region has the DNA TGTGCCAGCACAGCCCGTCCGGGACAGGGGGCACCTAATGAAAAACTGTTTTTT. This chain uses TRBV5-5 with TRBJ1-4; 12 nucleotides agree with TRBD1. The CDR3 consists of 18 residues. V was clipped by 6 bases and J by 3 bases; unmatched bases: 12. Germline V gene data show CDR1 as SGHKS and CDR2 as YYEKEE (reference sequence).

This CDR3 reads CSVGGGNYDWGVNTEAFF. CDR3 nucleotides: TGCAGCGTTGGCGGGGGGAACTACGATTGGGGTGTGAACACTGAAGCTTTCTTT. This chain connects TRBV29-1 to TRBJ1-1; a possible D gene is TRBD1 (5 bases). The germline V gene has CDR1 SQVTM and CDR2 ANQGSEA. The CDR3 loop spans 18 amino acids. Trimming removed 4 bases at V and 0 bases at J, with 24 bases between.

For the CDR3, the DNA is TGTGCCAGCAGTTACCCGGTAGGGGGAGCGGAAAATGAGCAGTTCTTC. Its protein is CASSYPVGGAENEQFF. The chain combines TRBV6-6 with TRBJ2-1, with D maybe TRBD1 (6 bases). The CDR3 runs to 16 residues. V lost 2 bases to trimming and J lost 7 bases, with 18 bases between them. From germline, CDR1 is MNHNY and CDR2 SVGAGI (reference sequence).

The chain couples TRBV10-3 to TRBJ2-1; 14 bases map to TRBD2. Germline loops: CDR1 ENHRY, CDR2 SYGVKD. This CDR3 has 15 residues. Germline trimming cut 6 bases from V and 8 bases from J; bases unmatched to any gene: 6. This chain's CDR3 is CAIRPGLAGAYEQFF. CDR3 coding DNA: TGTGCCATCAGACCGGGACTAGCGGGAGCATATGAGCAGTTCTTC.

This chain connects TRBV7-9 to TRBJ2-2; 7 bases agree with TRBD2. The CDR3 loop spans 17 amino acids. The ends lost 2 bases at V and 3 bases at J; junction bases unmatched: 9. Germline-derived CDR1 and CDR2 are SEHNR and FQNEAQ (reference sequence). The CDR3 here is CASSLRMREPHTGELFF. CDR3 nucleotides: TGTGCCAGCAGCTTACGTATGCGGGAGCCCCACACCGGGGAGCTGTTTTTT.

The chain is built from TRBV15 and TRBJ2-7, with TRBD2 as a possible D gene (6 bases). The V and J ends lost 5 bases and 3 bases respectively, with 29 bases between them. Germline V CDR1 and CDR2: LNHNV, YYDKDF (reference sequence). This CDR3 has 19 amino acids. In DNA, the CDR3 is TGTGCCACCAGCGAAGTTACGTCTCGGACGGCGGGAAAGCGCTACGAGCAGTACTTC. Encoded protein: CATSEVTSRTAGKRYEQYF.

CDR3 DNA sequence: TGTGCCAGCAGCACCGACGGGTACTACGAGCAGTACTTC. This encodes CASSTDGYYEQYF. This chain joins TRBV4-2 and TRBJ2-7, with D unclear. The germline CDR1 and CDR2 sequences are LGHNA and YNFKEQ. There are 13 residues in the CDR3. V dropped 5 bases and J dropped 3 bases, with 11 bases sitting between them.

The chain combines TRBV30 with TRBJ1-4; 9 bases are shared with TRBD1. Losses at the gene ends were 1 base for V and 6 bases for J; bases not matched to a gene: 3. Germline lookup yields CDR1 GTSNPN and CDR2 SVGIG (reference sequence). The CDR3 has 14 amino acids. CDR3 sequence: CAWSAGQGYEKLFF. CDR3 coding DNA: TGTGCCTGGAGTGCGGGACAGGGATATGAAAAACTGTTTTTT.

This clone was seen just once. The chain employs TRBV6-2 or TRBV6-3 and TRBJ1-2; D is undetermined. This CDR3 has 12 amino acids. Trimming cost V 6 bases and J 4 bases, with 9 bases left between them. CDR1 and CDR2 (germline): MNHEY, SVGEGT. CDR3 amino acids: CASSPESYGYTF. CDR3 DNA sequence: TGTGCCAGCAGCCCCGAGTCCTATGGCTACACCTTC.

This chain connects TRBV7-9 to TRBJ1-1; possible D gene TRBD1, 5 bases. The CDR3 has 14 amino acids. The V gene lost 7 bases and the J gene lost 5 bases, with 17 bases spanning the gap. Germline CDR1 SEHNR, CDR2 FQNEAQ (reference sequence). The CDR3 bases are TGTGCCAGCATCCTACAGGCCTTGGGGACTGAAGCTTTCTTT. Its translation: CASILQALGTEAFF.